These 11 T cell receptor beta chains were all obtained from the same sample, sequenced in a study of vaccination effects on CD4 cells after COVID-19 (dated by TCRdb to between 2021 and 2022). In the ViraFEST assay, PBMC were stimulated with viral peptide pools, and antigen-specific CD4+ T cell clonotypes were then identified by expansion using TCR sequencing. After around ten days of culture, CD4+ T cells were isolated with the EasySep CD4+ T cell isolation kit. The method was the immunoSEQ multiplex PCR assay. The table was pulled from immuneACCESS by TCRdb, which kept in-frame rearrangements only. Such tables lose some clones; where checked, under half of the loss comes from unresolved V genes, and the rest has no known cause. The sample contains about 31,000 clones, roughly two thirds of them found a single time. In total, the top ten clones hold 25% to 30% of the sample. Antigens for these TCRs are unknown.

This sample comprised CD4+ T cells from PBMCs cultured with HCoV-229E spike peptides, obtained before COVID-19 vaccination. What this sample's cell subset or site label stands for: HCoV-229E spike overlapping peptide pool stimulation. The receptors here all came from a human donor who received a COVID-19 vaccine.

The CDR3 DNA reads as TGTGCCAGTGGGGGGGGAGGGTCTGGAAACACCATATATTTT. Protein sequence: CASGGGGSGNTIYF. The chain joins TRBV9 to TRBJ1-3; perhaps TRBD1 as D (5 bases). Germline assignment: CDR1 SGDLS and CDR2 YYNGEE. V lost 8 bases and J lost 1, with 13 bases in between. The CDR3 has 14 amino acids.

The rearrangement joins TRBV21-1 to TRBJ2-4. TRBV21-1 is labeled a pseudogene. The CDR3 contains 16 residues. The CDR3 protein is CASSAKGLRAKNIQYF. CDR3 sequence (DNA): TGTGCCAGCAGCGCGAAGGGTTTAAGGGCCAAAAACATTCAGTACTTC.

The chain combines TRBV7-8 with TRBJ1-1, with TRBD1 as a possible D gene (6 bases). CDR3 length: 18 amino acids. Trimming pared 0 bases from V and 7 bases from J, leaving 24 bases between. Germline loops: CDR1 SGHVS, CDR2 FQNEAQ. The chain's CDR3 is CASSLARGGAQRYIEAFF. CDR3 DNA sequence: TGTGCCAGCAGCTTAGCGAGGGGGGGGGCGCAAAGGTATATTGAAGCTTTCTTT.

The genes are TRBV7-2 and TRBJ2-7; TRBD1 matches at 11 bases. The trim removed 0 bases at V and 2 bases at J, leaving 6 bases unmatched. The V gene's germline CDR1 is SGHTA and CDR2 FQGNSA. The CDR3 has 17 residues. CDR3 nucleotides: TGTGCCAGCAGCTTAGCACCCTCGGGACAGGGGGCCTACGAGCAGTACTTC. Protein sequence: CASSLAPSGQGAYEQYF.

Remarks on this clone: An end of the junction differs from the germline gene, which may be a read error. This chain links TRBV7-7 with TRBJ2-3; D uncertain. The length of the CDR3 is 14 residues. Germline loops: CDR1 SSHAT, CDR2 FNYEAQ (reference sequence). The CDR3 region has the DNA TGTGCTAGCAGCTTAGATTCGCACACAGATACGCAGTATTTT. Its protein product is CASSLDSHTDTQYF.

The CDR3 nucleotides read TGTGCCAGCAGTGAACCCACAGGGATAGGTTCACCCCTCCACTTT. It codes for CASSEPTGIGSPLHF. The gene calls are TRBV25-1 and TRBJ1-6; the D gene is possibly TRBD1 (6 bases). The CDR3 is 15 residues long. Trimming removed 2 bases from V and 9 bases from J, with 14 bases in between. CDR1 is MGHDK and CDR2 is SYGVNS in the germline V gene.

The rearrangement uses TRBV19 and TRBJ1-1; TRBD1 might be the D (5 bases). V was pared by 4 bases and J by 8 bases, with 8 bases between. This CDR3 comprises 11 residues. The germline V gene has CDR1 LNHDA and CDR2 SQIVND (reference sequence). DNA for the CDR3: TGTGCCAGTAGTAACTGGGGCGAAGCTTTCTTT. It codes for CASSNWGEAFF.

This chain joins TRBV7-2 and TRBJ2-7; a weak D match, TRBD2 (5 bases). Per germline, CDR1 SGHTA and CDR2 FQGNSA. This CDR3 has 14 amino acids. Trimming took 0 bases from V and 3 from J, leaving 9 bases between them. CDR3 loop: CASSLAGVSYEQYF. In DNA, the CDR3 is TGTGCCAGCAGCTTAGCGGGAGTGAGCTACGAGCAGTACTTC. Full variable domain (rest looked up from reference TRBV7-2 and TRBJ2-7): GAGVSQSPSNKVTEKGKDVELRCDPISGHTALYWYRQSLGQGLEFLIYFQGNSAPDKSGLPSDRFSAERTGGSVSTLTIQRTQQEDSAVYLCASSLAGVSYEQYFGPGTRLTVT.

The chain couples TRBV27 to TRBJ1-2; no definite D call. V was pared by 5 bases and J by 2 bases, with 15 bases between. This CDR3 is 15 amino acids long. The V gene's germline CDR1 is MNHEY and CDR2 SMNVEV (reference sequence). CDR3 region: CASSQYSRSNYGYTF. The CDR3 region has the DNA TGTGCCAGCAGTCAGTACTCCCGGTCCAACTATGGCTACACCTTC.

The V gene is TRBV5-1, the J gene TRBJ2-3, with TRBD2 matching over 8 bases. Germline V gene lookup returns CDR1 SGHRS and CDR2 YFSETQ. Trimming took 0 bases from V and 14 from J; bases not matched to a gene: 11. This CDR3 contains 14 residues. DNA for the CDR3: TGCGCCAGCAGCTTGGAACCGGGACTAGGGTTACCGTATTTT. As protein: CASSLEPGLGLPYF.

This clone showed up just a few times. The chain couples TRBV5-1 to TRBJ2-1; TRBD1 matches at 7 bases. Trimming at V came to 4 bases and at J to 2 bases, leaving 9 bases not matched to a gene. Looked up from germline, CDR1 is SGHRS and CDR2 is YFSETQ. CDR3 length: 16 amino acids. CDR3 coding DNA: TGCGCCAGCAGCCCAGGACAGGCTAAGGCCTACAATGAGCAGTTCTTC. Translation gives CASSPGQAKAYNEQFF.